This is a list of T cell receptor beta chains from one sample in a study of CD8 T cells in ankylosing spondylitis. In TCRdb, the 5' RACE reads were re-called with MiXCR into one record per CDR3 protein. Among some 140,000 distinct CDR3 sequences, 7% to 10% were seen once, and the ten largest hold approximately 6.8%. The material sequenced was synovial fluid, either unsorted or a sorted T cell fraction (not recorded which). The receptors stem from a male donor with ankylosing spondylitis. Each CDR3 is given with its conserved first and last residue. Each record gives: J gene, clone size, V gene, D gene, CDR3 DNA, CDR3 protein. D genes are given only for firm matches. Clone size is given for some rows only: seen once, a few or many times, or a class if the clone is expanded.

J: TRBJ2-5; size: few; V: TRBV20-1; D: .; DNA: TGCAGTGCTAGATGGGTCGAGACCCAGTACTTC; CDR3: CSARWVETQYF
J: TRBJ1-2; size: many; V: TRBV7-6; D: .; DNA: TGTGCCAGCAGCTCCAGGGCAGGGGACTATGGCTACACCTTC; CDR3: CASSSRAGDYGYTF
J: TRBJ2-1; size: many; V: TRBV5-6; D: .; DNA: TGTGCCAGCAGCCTTCCTAGTCAACAGCAGTTCTTC; CDR3: CASSLPSQQQFF
J: TRBJ2-7; size: many; V: TRBV20-1; D: .; DNA: TGCAGTGCTATGTCCAGACAAATGGGGGAGCAGTACTTC; CDR3: CSAMSRQMGEQYF
J: TRBJ2-3; size: .; V: TRBV27; D: .; DNA: TGTGCCAGCAGCTACTTGGGACCAGATACGCAGTATTTT; CDR3: CASSYLGPDTQYF
J: TRBJ2-5; size: many; V: TRBV12-3/TRBV12-4; D: .; DNA: TGTGCCAGCAGTTTAGGAGGACTCCGGGAGACCCAGTACTTC; CDR3: CASSLGGLRETQYF
J: TRBJ2-1; size: many; V: TRBV7-9; D: TRBD1; DNA: TGTGCCAGCAGCCCACAGGGGGGCAGGGACAATGAGCAGTTCTTC; CDR3: CASSPQGGRDNEQFF
J: TRBJ1-1; size: many; V: TRBV5-1; D: .; DNA: TGCGCCAGCAGCTTAGGGCCTCAAAGTCTGAACACTGAAGCTTTCTTT; CDR3: CASSLGPQSLNTEAFF
J: TRBJ2-7; size: many; V: TRBV3-1; D: .; DNA: TGTGCCAGCAGTCGGACAGTGCACTACGAGCAGTACTTC; CDR3: CASSRTVHYEQYF
J: TRBJ1-2; size: many; V: TRBV29-1; D: .; DNA: TGCAGCGTTGCCGCCAGGGCTTCTCGTGTTGGCTACACCTTC; CDR3: CSVAARASRVGYTF
J: TRBJ1-4; size: many; V: TRBV7-9; D: TRBD1; DNA: TGTGCCAGCAGCTCGGGACAGGGGGCTAATGAAAAACTGTTTTTT; CDR3: CASSSGQGANEKLFF
J: TRBJ1-1; size: few; V: TRBV12-3/TRBV12-4; D: TRBD1; DNA: TGTGCCAGCATCGGGACAGATAACACTGAAGCTTTCTTT; CDR3: CASIGTDNTEAFF
J: TRBJ2-7; size: many; V: TRBV7-2; D: TRBD2; DNA: TGTGCCAGCAGCCCGCCACCGAGGGCGGGGGGGAGGAAGCAGTACTTC; CDR3: CASSPPPRAGGRKQYF
J: TRBJ2-2; size: many; V: TRBV20-1; D: TRBD2; DNA: TGCAGTGCTAGAGTCGCGGGGGGGGCCGGGGAGCTGTTTTTT; CDR3: CSARVAGGAGELFF
J: TRBJ2-4; size: many; V: TRBV20-1; D: .; DNA: TGCAGTGCTATCACTGCCCGGGGGAAAAACATTCAGTACTTC; CDR3: CSAITARGKNIQYF
J: TRBJ2-3; size: few; V: TRBV4-3; D: TRBD2; DNA: TGCGCCAGCAGCCAAGATACCCAGCGGGGGGGCTCTACGCAGTATTTT; CDR3: CASSQDTQRGGSTQYF
J: TRBJ2-3; size: .; V: TRBV11-2; D: .; DNA: TGTGCCAGCAGCTTTCTAGCCGGGACCTCTGATACGCAGTATTTT; CDR3: CASSFLAGTSDTQYF
J: TRBJ1-6; size: many; V: TRBV9; D: TRBD1; DNA: TGTGCCAGCAGCCGAGGACAGGGCGATTCACCCCTCCACTTT; CDR3: CASSRGQGDSPLHF
J: TRBJ2-5; size: many; V: TRBV10-3; D: TRBD2; DNA: TGTGCCATCAGTTTGGCGGGGGGCCAGGAGACCCAGTACTTC; CDR3: CAISLAGGQETQYF
J: TRBJ1-1; size: many; V: TRBV12-3/TRBV12-4; D: .; DNA: TGTGCCAGCACCCCCTCGTCCCTGAACACTGAAGCTTTCTTT; CDR3: CASTPSSLNTEAFF
J: TRBJ2-1; size: .; V: TRBV7-2; D: TRBD1; DNA: TGTGCCAGCAGGGACACAGGGGGCTCCTACAATGAGCAGTTCTTC; CDR3: CASRDTGGSYNEQFF
J: TRBJ2-2; size: .; V: TRBV5-6; D: TRBD2; DNA: TGTGCCAGCAGCTTACTAGCGGGAGGAGCCGGGGAGCTGTTTTTT; CDR3: CASSLLAGGAGELFF